The rows below give T cell receptor beta chains drawn from one sample of a study of early T cells in non-severe SARS-CoV-2 infection. MiXCR was run by TCRdb on the 5' RACE reads, yielding one entry per CDR3 protein. The data contain fewer than 130,000 distinct CDR3 sequences, approximately 12% of them seen just once; the ten biggest clones take up 3.5% to 4%. Sequencing used whole blood, obtained at baseline. All receptors come from an adult who was a healthcare worker with PCR-confirmed SARS-CoV-2 infection or an uninfected control (not recorded which). CDR3s include the opening cysteine and the closing phenylalanine or tryptophan. A D gene is named only where the DNA matches it firmly. Not every row has a clone size; where given, it reads once, few, many or a size class.

CDR3 length	J gene	clone size	D gene	V gene	CDR3 DNA	CDR3 protein
11	TRBJ1-1	few	.	TRBV28	TGTGCCAGCAGTTTGGCCACTGAAGCTTTCTTT	CASSLATEAFF
14	TRBJ1-1	many	TRBD1	TRBV6-1	TGTGCCAGCAGGACGTCAGGGGGGGTCACTGAAGCTTTCTTT	CASRTSGGVTEAFF
15	TRBJ1-4	many	.	TRBV7-9	TGTGCCAGCAGCTTATTGGAGGGTATCAATGAAAAACTGTTTTTT	CASSLLEGINEKLFF
14	TRBJ2-3	many	TRBD1	TRBV25-1	TGTGCCAGCAGTCGTCAGGGGGGCACAGATACGCAGTATTTT	CASSRQGGTDTQYF
16	TRBJ2-2	.	TRBD2	TRBV3-1	TGTGCCAGCAGTCTTACTAGCGGGAGGAACACCGGGGAGCTGTTTTTT	CASSLTSGRNTGELFF
12	TRBJ2-7	few	TRBD1	TRBV20-1	TGCAGTGCTCGCAGGGGGTCCTACGAGCAGTACTTC	CSARRGSYEQYF
16	TRBJ2-2	many	TRBD2	TRBV6-2/TRBV6-3	TGTGCCAGCAGTACTCTAGCGGAGGAGGCCACCGGGGAGCTGTTTTTT	CASSTLAEEATGELFF
14	TRBJ1-2	few	.	TRBV6-5	TGTGCCAGTTTAGCCCGTCCCGGGGTATATGGCTACACCTTC	CASLARPGVYGYTF
14	TRBJ1-1	few	TRBD1	TRBV5-1	TGCGCCAGCAGCTTGTACAACAGGGGCACTGAAGCTTTCTTT	CASSLYNRGTEAFF
15	TRBJ2-1	few	TRBD1	TRBV6-5	TGTGCCAGCAGTCCTGGACAGGGCGCAGAAAATGAGCAGTTCTTC	CASSPGQGAENEQFF
16	TRBJ2-3	few	TRBD2	TRBV9	TGTGCCAGCAGCGCAGAGGGACTAGCGGGAGCTTCTACGCAGTATTTT	CASSAEGLAGASTQYF
16	TRBJ1-1	many	TRBD1	TRBV6-6	TGTGCCAGCAGTTCCCCTAGACAGGGGGCAGGGACTGAAGCTTTCTTT	CASSSPRQGAGTEAFF
15	TRBJ2-7	.	.	TRBV12-5	TGTGCTAGTGGTTTGGGCTACTCTTGGGGGACCGAGCAGTACTTC	CASGLGYSWGTEQYF
17	TRBJ2-3	few	TRBD2	TRBV9	TGTGCCAGCAGTCACCCCCCAGCGGGAGCCGCTACTTATACGCAGTATTTT	CASSHPPAGAATYTQYF
18	TRBJ2-2	many	TRBD2	TRBV7-9	TGTGCCAGCAGTCGCCGTCTTCCTAGCGGAGACCCCCGGGGAGTGCCGTTTTTT	CASSRRLPSGDPRGVPFF
13	TRBJ2-7	few	.	TRBV28	TGTGCCAGCAGTCTCCCAGGGCCCTACGAGCAGTACTTC	CASSLPGPYEQYF
15	TRBJ2-1	many	TRBD2	TRBV6-6	TGTGCCAGCAGTCCTAGCGGGCCGACGTACAATGAGCAGTTCTTC	CASSPSGPTYNEQFF
11	TRBJ1-1	many	.	TRBV7-9	TGTGCCAGCAGCTTAGCCGGTGAAGCTTTCTTT	CASSLAGEAFF
12	TRBJ2-7	few	.	TRBV3-1	TGTGCCAGCAGCCAAGTAGAGTACGAGCAGTACTTC	CASSQVEYEQYF
14	TRBJ2-7	few	.	TRBV6-5	TGTGCCAGCACCCCGCCGGGAAGTATCTACGAGCAGTACTTC	CASTPPGSIYEQYF
15	TRBJ1-1	few	.	TRBV9	TGTGCCAGCAGCTCTCTGATGGGATGGAACACTGAAGCTTTCTTT	CASSSLMGWNTEAFF
14	TRBJ2-5	few	TRBD2	TRBV6-5	TGTGCCAGCAGTTACGCGGGGGGCAGAGAGACCCAGTACTTC	CASSYAGGRETQYF
13	TRBJ2-2	.	TRBD1	TRBV29-1	TGCAGCGTTGACCCAGGGGGCCCCGGGGAGCTGTTTTTT	CSVDPGGPGELFF